Below, 6 T cell receptor beta chains from the same sample are listed, as sequenced in a study of blood T cell repertoires in COVID-19. Clones were read by immunoSEQ multiplex PCR, and TCRdb kept only the in-frame ones, dropping some. The repertoire holds about 98,000 clones, with roughly nine tenths as singletons. Sequenced input: peripheral blood. These receptor sequences come from a man aged 50 or older with acute or convalescent COVID-19.

The gene calls are TRBV7-9 and TRBJ2-5; the D gene is possibly TRBD1 (6 bases). CDR3 length: 16 residues. Germline-derived CDR1 and CDR2 are SEHNR and FQNEAQ (reference sequence). V gave up 2 bases and J gave up 3 bases, with 16 bases separating them. The CDR3 DNA is TGTGCCAGCAGCTTAATGAGGGGGAGAGGAGAAGAGACCCAGTACTTC. Protein product: CASSLMRGRGEETQYF.

V usage is TRBV11-2 and J usage is TRBJ1-1, with a tentative D call TRBD1 (5 bases). This CDR3 contains 14 residues. V was cut by 5 bases and J by 0 bases, with 10 bases left in between. Germline CDR1 is SGHAT and CDR2 is FQNNGV. As DNA, the CDR3 is TGTGCCAGCAGCGCGACAGAGATGAACACTGAAGCTTTCTTT. Translating it yields CASSATEMNTEAFF.

This clone was detected once. The rearrangement links TRBV18 to TRBJ1-1, with D possibly matching TRBD1 (5 bases). This CDR3 region has 17 residues. V was pared by 0 bases and J by 2 bases, with 16 bases between. The germline V gene has CDR1 KGHSH and CDR2 LQKENI. For the CDR3, the DNA is TGTGCCAGCTCACCACCTGGGGCGCAGGTAACTAACACTGAAGCTTTCTTT. Translating it yields CASSPPGAQVTNTEAFF.

In its sample, this clone was seen once. The chain uses TRBV7-8 and TRBJ2-7; D remains ambiguous. Germline loops: CDR1 SGHVS, CDR2 FQNEAQ. Trimming cost V 2 bases and J 2 bases, with 10 bases left between them. The CDR3 consists of 14 residues. Written as DNA, the CDR3 is TGTGCCAGCAGCTTACTTGCAGGAACCTACGAGCAGTACTTC. This codes for CASSLLAGTYEQYF.

V and J are TRBV5-8 and TRBJ2-7; D ambiguous. Germline V gene lookup returns CDR1 SGHTS and CDR2 YDEGEE. V was cut by 4 bases and J by 0 bases, with 14 bases left in between. This CDR3 contains 15 residues. CDR3 nucleotide sequence: TGTGCCAGCAGCCGTTCACCCTCCGGCTCCTACGAGCAGTACTTC. It specifies CASSRSPSGSYEQYF.

J is TRBJ2-2 and V is TRBV18; weak D call: TRBD1 (5 bases). The CDR3 has 15 residues. Between the trimmed V and J ends, which lost 4 bases and 0 bases, there was a span of 9 bases. The germline V gene encodes CDR1 KGHSH and CDR2 LQKENI. The CDR3 loop is CASSLDRSNTGELFF. The CDR3 DNA is TGTGCCAGCTCACTCGACAGATCGAACACCGGGGAGCTGTTTTTT.